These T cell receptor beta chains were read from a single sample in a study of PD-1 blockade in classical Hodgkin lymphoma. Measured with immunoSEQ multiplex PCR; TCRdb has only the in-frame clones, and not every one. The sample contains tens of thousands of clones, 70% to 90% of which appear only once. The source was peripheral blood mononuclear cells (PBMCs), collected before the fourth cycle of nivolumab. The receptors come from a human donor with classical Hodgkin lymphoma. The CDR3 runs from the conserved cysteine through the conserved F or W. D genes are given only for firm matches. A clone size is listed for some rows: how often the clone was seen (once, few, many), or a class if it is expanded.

CASFESTEAFF	TRBV6-6	TRBJ1-1	few	NA
CASSIRVRGNTEAFF	TRBV19	TRBJ1-1	NA	NA
CSVETSGISNEQFF	TRBV29-1	TRBJ2-1	NA	TRBD2
CASWILGIDTDTQYF	TRBV6-1	TRBJ2-3	NA	NA
CASSFRHGYTF	TRBV28	TRBJ1-2	NA	NA
CAWKGEDYGYTF	TRBV30	TRBJ1-2	NA	NA
CASSSIGDIISPLHF	TRBV19	TRBJ1-6	NA	NA
CASRPGTTNEKLFF	TRBV6-1	TRBJ1-4	NA	NA
CSVPPDRRQGYTF	TRBV29-1	TRBJ1-2	NA	NA
CASSLVGLYEQYF	TRBV13	TRBJ2-7	NA	NA
CASSGQASYEQYF	TRBV6-1	TRBJ2-7	once	NA
CASSQDGTVQPQHF	TRBV4-1	TRBJ1-5	NA	NA
CASKKAGLTNEKLFF	TRBV28	TRBJ1-4	NA	NA
CASSPSGVPRYEQYF	TRBV7-2	TRBJ2-7	NA	NA
CASSSGRGYGELFF	TRBV11-3	TRBJ2-2	NA	NA
CASSLTGQGAILYGYTF	TRBV27	TRBJ1-2	NA	TRBD1
CASSLDGITEAFF	TRBV5-1	TRBJ1-1	NA	NA
CASSLPGTRELFF	TRBV5-1	TRBJ2-2	NA	NA
CASSIVPQVRTKTYF	TRBV19	TRBJ1-2	NA	NA
CASSGVPGLVSTDTQYF	TRBV19	TRBJ2-3	NA	TRBD2
CASSFGRGDGYTF	TRBV5-1	TRBJ1-2	once	NA
CASSLSLAGAAYEQYF	TRBV5-1	TRBJ2-7	NA	TRBD2
CASSLEGGGGDNEQFF	TRBV5-1	TRBJ2-1	NA	NA
CALKGQGVMNTEAFF	TRBV30	TRBJ1-1	NA	TRBD1
CASSSGGGSSYEQYF	TRBV5-1	TRBJ2-7	NA	NA
CASSLEDRGAFF	TRBV7-9	TRBJ1-1	few	TRBD1
CASSLTGRLEETQYF	TRBV5-1	TRBJ2-5	NA	NA
CASSLPGTGYYNSPLHF	TRBV28	TRBJ1-6	few	NA
CASQPWDAEQYF	TRBV28	TRBJ2-7	NA	NA
CASSLYRGHEQYF	TRBV27	TRBJ2-7	few	NA
CASSFDSNRSPLHF	TRBV19	TRBJ1-6	NA	NA
CASSLASPYEQYF	TRBV28	TRBJ2-7	NA	NA
CASSFRIRANQPQHF	TRBV28	TRBJ1-5	NA	NA
CASSVGSLAGGRTGELFF	TRBV9	TRBJ2-2	NA	TRBD2
CASREAGTGYNYGYTF	TRBV28	TRBJ1-2	few	TRBD1
CASSEGETQYF	TRBV5-6	TRBJ2-5	NA	NA
CASSLERGEYTDTQYF	TRBV5-6	TRBJ2-3	NA	TRBD2
CACFAGGRSYNSPLHF	TRBV30	TRBJ1-6	NA	TRBD1
CASSLVQNYGYTF	TRBV5-1	TRBJ1-2	once	NA
CASRGQGNQPQHF	TRBV25-1	TRBJ1-5	NA	TRBD1
CASSSGQGGEKLFF	TRBV5-1	TRBJ1-4	NA	TRBD1
CASSLAGIESTDTQYF	TRBV5-1	TRBJ2-3	NA	TRBD2
CATSRLGWGEETQYF	TRBV15	TRBJ2-5	NA	NA
CASSELNYMNTEAFF	TRBV2	TRBJ1-1	NA	NA
CASSPSGTGGNEQFF	TRBV5-1	TRBJ2-1	NA	TRBD2
CAISERQSNQPQHF	TRBV10-3	TRBJ1-5	NA	NA
CASDGSENTEAFF	TRBV7-3	TRBJ1-1	once	NA
CASSLVQGSVTEAFF	TRBV5-1	TRBJ1-1	NA	NA
CASSRWTSGIGETQYF	TRBV7-6	TRBJ2-5	NA	TRBD2
CASSLNTGELFF	TRBV19	TRBJ2-2	NA	NA
CAWGQRGSSGNTIYF	TRBV30	TRBJ1-3	NA	NA
CASSLSQGSTEAFF	TRBV6-5	TRBJ1-1	NA	NA
CASSVEADTDTQYF	TRBV9	TRBJ2-3	NA	NA
CASSLGQGVSTNEKLFF	TRBV5-1	TRBJ1-4	NA	TRBD1
CASSAGRPGELFF	TRBV6-1	TRBJ2-2	few	NA